The present T cell receptor beta chain was sequenced within a study of radiation and T cells in renal cell carcinoma. Study results and limitations: No pretreatment tumor biopsies were available for baseline clonotypes. In blood, top tumor clones expanded by 2 weeks, shrinking by 4.

Time point denoted: blood 2 weeks post-SBRT. Treatment noted: 15 Gy SBRT to primary tumor, nephrectomy 4 weeks later. Clear cell pathology was present in this patient's renal cell carcinoma. Assay used: immunoSEQ multiplex PCR; TCRdb lists only in-frame clones, some missing. This table holds 100,000 to 150,000 clones, more than 75% found once. As concerns this clone: The antigen remains unidentified.

Germline values: CDR1 SGDLS, CDR2 YYNGEE. V lost 3 bases and J lost 0, with 12 bases in between. The CDR3 runs 15 residues. The V call is TRBV9, the J call TRBJ1-2; maybe TRBD1 (5 bases). The sequence was obtained from a woman in her 70s with renal cell carcinoma. The specimen was blood, collected from a patient whose treatment included radiotherapy and nephrectomy. The CDR3 DNA follows: TGTGCCAGCAGCGGAGGACACGGATCTAACTATGGCTACACCTTC. Translation: CASSGGHGSNYGYTF.